Below, 15 T cell receptor beta chains from the same sample are listed, as sequenced in a study of early T cells in non-severe SARS-CoV-2 infection (dated by TCRdb to the early 2020s). The library was produced with 5' RACE. TCRdb records NextSeq 500 as the sequencer. TCRdb's own reprocessing of the public reads used fastp at Q25 and MiXCR and kept productive beta chains. Under each unique CDR3 protein, matching rows form one entry showing the most common genes and DNA. For this sample there are around 70,000 distinct CDR3 sequences; 12% appear just once. The leading ten clones occupy more than 1.5% of the sample. Sequencing was carried out using whole blood. The receptors here all came from an adult who was a healthcare worker with PCR-confirmed SARS-CoV-2 infection or an uninfected control (not recorded which).

This clonotype showed up many times. The V gene is TRBV6-6, the J gene TRBJ2-5; a weak D match, TRBD2 (5 bases). This CDR3 contains 14 residues. Germline V gene lookup returns CDR1 MNHNY and CDR2 SVGAGI (reference sequence). V was clipped by 7 bases and J by 8 bases, with 20 bases between them. CDR3 residues: CASKQMSSTGTQYF. CDR3 DNA: TGTGCCAGCAAACAAATGAGTTCAACGGGAACCCAGTACTTC.

V and J are TRBV3-1 and TRBJ2-1; D unresolved. Trimming removed 4 bases from V and 6 bases from J, with 13 bases in between. This CDR3 has 14 residues. Germline loops: CDR1 LGHDT, CDR2 YNNKEL (reference sequence). CDR3 region: CASSRAGDSNEQFF. DNA for the CDR3: TGTGCCAGCAGCCGGGCAGGTGATTCCAATGAGCAGTTCTTC.

The chain is built from TRBV29-1 and TRBJ2-7; 7 bases align to TRBD2. This CDR3 comprises 14 residues. The germline CDR1 and CDR2 sequences are SQVTM and ANQGSEA. Trimming took 6 bases from V and 2 from J; bases not matched to a gene: 10. This CDR3 is CSVWSRGSPYEQYF. CDR3 in DNA: TGCAGCGTGTGGTCGCGGGGGTCCCCCTACGAGCAGTACTTC.

This clonotype has a count of ten or more. This sequence joins TRBV5-1 and TRBJ2-5, with D possibly being TRBD1 (6 bases). Per the germline V gene, CDR1 is SGHRS and CDR2 is YFSETQ. There are 20 residues in the CDR3. V was clipped by 0 bases and J by 0 bases, with 24 bases between them. CDR3: CASSLELDRALKTHQETQYF. The DNA of the CDR3 is TGCGCCAGCAGCTTGGAACTGGACAGAGCTTTGAAAACACACCAAGAGACCCAGTACTTC.

In this sample, this clonotype turned up a few times. The chain couples TRBV30 to TRBJ2-2, with TRBD1 identical over 8 bases. J was trimmed by 1 base and V by 2 bases; bases with no gene match: 6. Per the germline V gene, CDR1 is GTSNPN and CDR2 is SVGIG (reference sequence). The CDR3 has 16 residues. The CDR3 DNA sequence: TGTGCCTGGAGTCCCCTACAGGGGGTGAACACCGGGGAGCTGTTTTTT. Translation gives CAWSPLQGVNTGELFF.

This clonotype was detected a few times. The V call is TRBV7-8, the J call TRBJ2-1; D possibly corresponds to TRBD1 (6 bases). The length of the CDR3 is 12 residues. V was cut by 5 bases and J by 7 bases, with 9 bases left in between. CDR1 and CDR2 (germline): SGHVS, FQNEAQ. CDR3 residues: CASSRTGNEQFF. The CDR3 nucleotides are TGTGCCAGCAGCAGAACAGGGAATGAGCAGTTCTTC.

The chain uses TRBV7-6 and TRBJ2-1; 11 nucleotides match TRBD2. This CDR3 has 15 residues. CDR1 is SGHVS and CDR2 is FNYEAQ in the germline V gene. V trimming: 1 base; J trimming: 9 bases; junction bases outside the gene matches: 5. The CDR3 sequence: CASSLGSSGGGEQFF. The CDR3 bases are TGTGCCAGCAGCTTAGGTAGTAGCGGGGGGGGTGAGCAGTTCTTC.

The table lists this clonotype with many counts. This sequence joins TRBV12-3 or TRBV12-4 and TRBJ2-2; D is tentatively TRBD1 or TRBD2 (7 bases each). Trimming removed 7 bases from V and 5 bases from J, with 20 bases in between. The CDR3 contains 16 residues. The CDR3 nucleotides are TGTGCCAGCAATCCTGGGTCCAGGGGGGGAACCGGGGAGCTGTTTTTT. This encodes CASNPGSRGGTGELFF.

For the CDR3, the DNA is TGCGCCAGCAGCCCAGTGGCAGGTAGTTATAGCAATCAGCCCCAGCATTTT. This codes for CASSPVAGSYSNQPQHF. J is TRBJ1-5 and V is TRBV5-1; no firm D call. Per germline, CDR1 SGHRS and CDR2 YFSETQ. The CDR3 is 17 residues long. Trimming removed 4 bases from V and 0 bases from J, with 17 bases in between.

The gene calls are TRBV11-2 and TRBJ1-3; D not resolved. Germline-derived CDR1 and CDR2 are SGHAT and FQNNGV. Trimming pared 4 bases from V and 7 bases from J, leaving 17 bases between. The CDR3 contains 15 residues. CDR3 DNA: TGTGCCAGCAGCTCTCACCGGGGTCAGAGGAACACCATATATTTT. As protein: CASSSHRGQRNTIYF.

This rearrangement joins TRBV9 to TRBJ2-7; TRBD2 matches 12 bases. This CDR3 region has 16 residues. Germline V gene data show CDR1 as SGDLS and CDR2 as YYNGEE. The V segment lost 0 bases and the J segment 4 bases; nucleotides outside the gene matches: 5. Here the CDR3 DNA reads TGTGCCAGCAGCGTAGGAGGACTAGCGGGGTCTTACGAGCAGTACTTC. Translating gives CASSVGGLAGSYEQYF.

This clonotype was observed many times. The rearrangement joins TRBV11-2 to TRBJ2-1; 10 bases are a match to TRBD2. The CDR3 has 16 residues. V dropped 4 bases and J dropped 5; count of bases not matched to a gene: 8. Germline values: CDR1 SGHAT, CDR2 FQNNGV. CDR3 residues: CASSSVAGGPHNEQFF. CDR3 nucleotides: TGTGCCAGCAGCTCCGTAGCGGGGGGCCCCCACAATGAGCAGTTCTTC.

This clonotype was seen a handful of times. The chain links TRBV7-6 to TRBJ1-5, with 8 positions matching TRBD1. The germline CDR1 and CDR2 sequences are SGHVS and FNYEAQ. CDR3 length: 16 residues. The trim removed 1 base at V and 1 base at J, leaving 3 bases unmatched. Here the CDR3 DNA reads TGTGCCAGCAGCTTAGGGCAGGGGGCGAGCAATCAGCCCCAGCATTTT. Encoded protein: CASSLGQGASNQPQHF. The full variable domain, completed using reference TRBV7-6 and TRBJ1-5, is GAGVSQSPRYKVTKRGQDVALRCDPISGHVSLYWYRQALGQGPEFLTYFNYEAQQDKSGLPNDRFSAERPEGSISTLTIQRTEQRDSAMYRCASSLGQGASNQPQHFGDGTRLSIL.

This clonotype appeared many times. J is TRBJ1-6 and V is TRBV9; no clear D gene. Trimming cost V 3 bases and J 7 bases, with 11 bases left between them. Germline V gives CDR1 SGDLS, CDR2 YYNGEE. This CDR3 has 14 residues. The CDR3 region has the DNA TGTGCCAGCAGCGCTCTTGGAGCGAATTCACCCCTCCACTTT. Protein: CASSALGANSPLHF.

The chain joins TRBV5-5 to TRBJ2-7; no definite D call. The CDR3 has 13 amino acids. Trimming took 0 bases from V and 4 from J, leaving 8 bases between them. The germline V gene encodes CDR1 SGHKS and CDR2 YYEKEE (reference sequence). The CDR3 sequence: CASSLVPAYEQYF. For the CDR3, the DNA is TGTGCCAGCAGCTTGGTCCCGGCATACGAGCAGTACTTC.